This T cell receptor beta chain was documented in a study of shared clonotypes between healthy human individuals. The method was immunoSEQ multiplex PCR; TCRdb's version includes in-frame clones alone and lacks a portion of them. This table holds around 720,000 clones, roughly 73% found once. The CDR3 spans 15 residues. V shed 7 bases, J shed 4 bases, and the junction held 12 bases outside the gene matches. Germline CDR1 reads MNHNY; CDR2 reads SVGAGI (reference sequence). This chain connects TRBV6-6 to TRBJ2-7; 8 bases line up with TRBD1. The source material was memory CD4+ T cells sorted from blood. Subset specified: CD45RA-negative fraction. The receptor was isolated from a woman aged 25 to 45 in good health. The CDR3 region has the DNA TGTGCCAGCACGGATCTTGGACAGGGACAATACGAGCAGTACTTC. Translated, it gives CASTDLGQGQYEQYF.